This TCR beta chain is from a study of PD-1 blockade in mismatch repair-deficient tumors. Only in-frame clones appear in the TCRdb table, and some are missing; sequencing was by immunoSEQ multiplex PCR. Seen here are under 150,000 clones, about 85% observed once, and the top ten hold about 14%. Germline values: CDR1 SGDLS, CDR2 YYNGEE. The CDR3 is made up of 14 amino acids. Mismatch repair deficiency was confirmed in all patients, by PCR or immunohistochemistry. The study, taken as a whole, reports: After pembrolizumab, tumor-resident clones rose rapidly, then generally contracted before radiologic responses.

With respect to this clone: The antigen is undetermined. Mismatch with germline at one junction end may stem from a read error.

The sequencing here drew on peripheral blood, taken 44 weeks after starting pembrolizumab. The J gene is TRBJ2-1, the V gene TRBV9; D is perhaps TRBD2 (5 bases). The sequence derives from an adult with mismatch repair-deficient cancer. CDR3 sequence reads: CASSTQTSTNEQLF. CDR3 DNA: TGTGCCAGCAGCACCCAAACTAGTACCAATGAGCAGCTCTTC.